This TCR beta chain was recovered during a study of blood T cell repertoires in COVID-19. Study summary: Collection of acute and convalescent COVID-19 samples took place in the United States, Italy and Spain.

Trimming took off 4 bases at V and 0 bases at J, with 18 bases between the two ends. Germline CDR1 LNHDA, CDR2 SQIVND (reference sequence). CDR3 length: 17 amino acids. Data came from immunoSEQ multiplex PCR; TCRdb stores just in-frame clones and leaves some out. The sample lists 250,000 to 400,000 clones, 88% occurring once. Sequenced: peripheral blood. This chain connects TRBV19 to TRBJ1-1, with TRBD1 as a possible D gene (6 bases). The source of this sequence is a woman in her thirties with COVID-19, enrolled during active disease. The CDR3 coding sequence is TGTGCCAGTAGTACCATCCCAGGGGCGGGTATGAACACTGAAGCTTTCTTT. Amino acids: CASSTIPGAGMNTEAFF.